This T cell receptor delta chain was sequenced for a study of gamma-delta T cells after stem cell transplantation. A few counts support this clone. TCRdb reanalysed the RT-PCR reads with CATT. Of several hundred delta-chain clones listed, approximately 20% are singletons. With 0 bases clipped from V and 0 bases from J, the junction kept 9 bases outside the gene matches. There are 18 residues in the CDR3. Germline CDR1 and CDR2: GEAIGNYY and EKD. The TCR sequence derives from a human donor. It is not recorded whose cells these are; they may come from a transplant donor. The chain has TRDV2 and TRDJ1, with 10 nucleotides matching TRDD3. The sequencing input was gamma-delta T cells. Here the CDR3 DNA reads TGTGCCTGTGACACCGTCGCGGGGGGATACGATTACACCGATAAACTCATCTTT. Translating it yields CACDTVAGGYDYTDKLIF.